The 30 T cell receptor beta chains below come from one sample, sequenced in a study of T-cell memory formation after mild COVID-19. Each CDR3 protein gets one entry after TCRdb re-called the 5' RACE reads with MiXCR. The sample includes 250,000 to 400,000 distinct CDR3 sequences, roughly an eighth of them seen just once. The sequencing input was PBMCs or a T cell subset sorted from them (not recorded which). These receptors all stem from a man between 18 and 29 years old who had mild COVID-19 (a few samples of this study predate the infection). Cell type and time point are not known.

This clonotype was seen a handful of times. The J gene is TRBJ2-1, the V gene TRBV28, with D uncertain. V lost 7 bases to trimming and J lost 4 bases, with 8 bases between them. CDR3 length: 12 residues. The V gene's germline CDR1 is MDHEN and CDR2 SYDVKM. The CDR3 loop is CASTSEYNEQFF. CDR3 nucleotide sequence: TGTGCCAGCACCTCCGAATACAATGAGCAGTTCTTC.

This clonotype was counted many times. The chain joins TRBV6-1 to TRBJ2-3; D possibly corresponds to TRBD1 (5 bases). V lost 2 bases and J 4 bases, leaving 10 bases between the germline ends. The V gene's germline CDR1 is MNHNS and CDR2 SASEGT. The CDR3 totals 14 residues. DNA for the CDR3: TGTGCCAGCAGTGAATTGGGGCCTTCAGATACGCAGTATTTT. Protein sequence: CASSELGPSDTQYF.

The gene calls are TRBV5-6 and TRBJ2-3, with 7 nucleotides matching TRBD2. From germline, CDR1 is SGHDT and CDR2 YYEEEE. With 1 base clipped from V and 4 bases from J, the junction kept 12 bases outside the gene matches. The length of the CDR3 is 17 residues. CDR3 in DNA: TGTGCCAGCAGCTTGATCCCCGGCAGGGAGGGAGCAGATACGCAGTATTTT. This codes for CASSLIPGREGADTQYF.

This clonotype was observed a few times. This sequence joins TRBV29-1 and TRBJ2-7; D is possibly TRBD2 (6 bases). CDR3 length: 13 residues. Germline values: CDR1 SQVTM, CDR2 ANQGSEA. V lost 4 bases, J lost 0 bases, and 10 bases lay in between. CDR3 in amino acids: CSVGRDFSYEQYF. In DNA, the CDR3 is TGCAGCGTTGGCCGGGACTTCTCCTACGAGCAGTACTTC.

In this sample, this clonotype turned up a few times. The V gene is TRBV7-2, the J gene TRBJ2-5, with 7 bases identical to TRBD2. After removal of 6 bases from V and 4 bases from J, the junction contained 11 bases not matched to a gene. CDR1 and CDR2 (germline): SGHTA, FQGNSA. The CDR3 length is 15 residues. CDR3: CASSPRRTRRETQYF. CDR3 nucleotides: TGTGCCAGCAGTCCCAGGAGGACTAGGAGAGAGACCCAGTACTTC.

This chain joins TRBV9 and TRBJ2-3; perhaps TRBD2 as D (5 bases). Germline lookup yields CDR1 SGDLS and CDR2 YYNGEE. This CDR3 spans 15 amino acids. Trimming took off 4 bases at V and 4 bases at J, with 16 bases between the two ends. The CDR3 here is CASSPLALRADTQYF. The CDR3 bases are TGTGCCAGCAGCCCCCTAGCTTTACGTGCAGATACGCAGTATTTT.

This clonotype was detected many times. V usage is TRBV10-3 and J usage is TRBJ1-1; 7 bases agree with TRBD1. Unmatched junction bases numbered 5, after V lost 2 bases and J lost 2 bases. CDR1 ENHRY and CDR2 SYGVKD come from the germline V gene. The CDR3 covers 15 residues. CDR3 coding DNA: TGTGCCATCAGTGAGAGCAGGGGGGGAAACACTGAAGCTTTCTTT. It codes for CAISESRGGNTEAFF.

Of note for this clonotype: Since a much larger clone is just one base distant, this may be a read error. The chain uses TRBV2 and TRBJ2-5, with TRBD2 identical over 10 bases. Germline CDR1 SNHLY, CDR2 FYNNEI. CDR3 size: 15 residues. CDR3 in DNA: TGTGCCAGCAGTGTGGGCGAGCGGGGGGGCCAGACCAAGTACTTC. Protein sequence: CASSVGERGGQTKYF.

V gene TRBV7-6 combines with J gene TRBJ2-1; D may be TRBD2 (7 bases). Per the germline V gene, CDR1 is SGHVS and CDR2 is FNYEAQ. The CDR3 is 14 residues long. Trimming cost V 1 base and J 9 bases, with 13 bases left between them. CDR3 sequence reads: CASSLGTGRGEQFF. The CDR3 DNA follows: TGTGCCAGCAGCTTAGGTACAGGGAGGGGTGAGCAGTTCTTC.

This clonotype was seen many times. The CDR3 bases are TGTGCCATCAGTGAGTCGAACACCGGGGAGCTGTTTTTT. It translates to CAISESNTGELFF. The J gene is TRBJ2-2, the V gene TRBV10-3; D remains ambiguous. There are 13 residues in the CDR3. CDR1 and CDR2 (germline): ENHRY, SYGVKD. V was trimmed by 0 bases and J by 1 base, leaving 0 bases between them.

In this sample, this clonotype turned up a few times. The chain recombines TRBV14 with TRBJ2-7; D is unresolved. V lost 0 bases to trimming and J lost 2 bases, with 2 bases between them. The CDR3 sequence is 12 residues long. Germline lookup yields CDR1 SGHDN and CDR2 FVKESK. The DNA of the CDR3 is TGTGCCAGCAGCCAAGAACCCTACGAGCAGTACTTC. Its protein product is CASSQEPYEQYF.

This clonotype was counted ten times or more. The genes are TRBV14 and TRBJ2-2; D may be TRBD2 (6 bases). Germline loops: CDR1 SGHDN, CDR2 FVKESK. The CDR3 consists of 17 residues. Trimming shortened V by 1 base and J by 3 bases, and 15 bases separated the two germline ends. The CDR3 bases are TGTGCCAGCAGCCAAGGAGCCTTGGGAGGAGACACCGGGGAGCTGTTTTTT. Its protein is CASSQGALGGDTGELFF.

The table lists this clonotype with many counts. The genes are TRBV4-2 and TRBJ1-1; D possibly corresponds to TRBD1 (5 bases). The CDR3 consists of 14 residues. Per germline, CDR1 LGHNA and CDR2 YNFKEQ. Trimming removed 0 bases from V and 3 bases from J, with 8 bases in between. The CDR3 DNA reads TGTGCCAGCAGCCAAGAATTCAGGGACACTGAAGCTTTCTTT. Its translation is CASSQEFRDTEAFF.

This clonotype was observed a handful of times. The rearrangement joins TRBV6-2 or TRBV6-3 to TRBJ1-5; no clear D. This CDR3 spans 16 amino acids. Germline V gene lookup returns CDR1 MNHEY and CDR2 SVGEGT. Trimming pared 6 bases from V and 1 base from J, leaving 16 bases between. The DNA of the CDR3 is TGTGCCAGCAGCAAAGGGCCCCGGGAAAGCAATCAGCCCCAGCATTTT. Translated: CASSKGPRESNQPQHF.

This clonotype was counted a few times. This chain links TRBV4-2 with TRBJ2-5, with D possibly being TRBD1 (5 bases). The CDR3 sequence is 15 residues long. Germline CDR1 and CDR2: LGHNA and YNFKEQ. V lost 1 base and J lost 5, with 14 bases in between. The CDR3 region has the DNA TGTGCCAGCAGCCAAGGGGGCCCAGGGCGGGAGACCCAGTACTTC. Translated: CASSQGGPGRETQYF.

This clonotype was seen at least ten times. V is TRBV5-1 and J is TRBJ1-1, with 8 bases lining up with TRBD1. The germline V gene encodes CDR1 SGHRS and CDR2 YFSETQ. Unmatched junction bases numbered 3, after V lost 3 bases and J lost 5 bases. The CDR3 spans 13 residues. CDR3 amino acids: CASSSGQGTEAFF. In nucleotides, the CDR3 is TGCGCCAGCAGCTCCGGACAGGGTACTGAAGCTTTCTTT.

The rearrangement links TRBV20-1 to TRBJ1-6; TRBD1 agrees at 8 bases. Looked up from germline, CDR1 is DFQATT and CDR2 is SNEGSKA (reference sequence). This CDR3 comprises 14 residues. V shed 2 bases, J shed 8 bases, and the junction held 5 bases outside the gene matches. CDR3 sequence (DNA): TGCAGTGCTAGAAACAGGGGGTGGGATTCACCCCTCCACTTT. This gives the protein CSARNRGWDSPLHF.

This clonotype was seen at least ten times. The gene calls are TRBV6-6 and TRBJ1-2, with D hard to call. V gave up 5 bases and J gave up 1 base, with 17 bases separating them. Germline CDR1 and CDR2: MNHNY and SVGAGI (reference sequence). This CDR3 spans 16 amino acids. The DNA of the CDR3 is TGTGCCAGCAGTAAACGAGGGAGCATCATTAACTATGGCTACACCTTC. It codes for CASSKRGSIINYGYTF.

The chain links TRBV5-5 to TRBJ1-4, with D unresolved. The length of the CDR3 is 14 residues. The germline gives CDR1 SGHKS, CDR2 YYEKEE (reference sequence). Trimming took off 2 bases at V and 4 bases at J, with 9 bases between the two ends. The DNA of the CDR3 is TGTGCCAGCAGCTTAACATGGGTTAATGAAAAACTGTTTTTT. This codes for CASSLTWVNEKLFF. The full variable domain, with the rest looked up from reference TRBV5-5 and TRBJ1-4, is DAGVTQSPTHLIKTRGQQVTLRCSPISGHKSVSWYQQVLGQGPQFIFQYYEKEERGRGNFPDRFSARQFPNYSSELNVNALLLGDSALYLCASSLTWVNEKLFFGSGTQLSVL.

The rearrangement links TRBV12-3 or TRBV12-4 to TRBJ2-1, with D perhaps assigned TRBD1 or TRBD2 (5 bases each). Trimming took off 6 bases at V and 0 bases at J, with 15 bases between the two ends. The CDR3 sequence is 16 residues long. CDR3 sequence reads: CASSPGQTSSYNEQFF. The DNA of the CDR3 is TGTGCCAGCAGCCCGGGGCAGACGAGCTCCTACAATGAGCAGTTCTTC.

This chain uses TRBV7-9 with TRBJ1-2; 7 nucleotides line up with TRBD1. CDR1 is SEHNR and CDR2 is FQNEAQ in the germline V gene (reference sequence). V dropped 5 bases and J dropped 4; count of bases not matched to a gene: 10. The CDR3 runs to 15 residues. The CDR3 spells CASSGTGQSFYGYTF. DNA for the CDR3: TGTGCCAGCAGCGGAACGGGACAGAGCTTCTATGGCTACACCTTC.

In its sample, this clonotype was seen a few times. The chain carries TRBV7-2 and TRBJ2-7; 11 nucleotides match TRBD2. The CDR3 is 16 amino acids. CDR1 and CDR2 from the germline V gene are SGHTA and FQGNSA. Germline trimming cut 1 base from V and 1 base from J; bases unmatched to any gene: 3. The CDR3: CASSLVASGGSYEQYV. The CDR3 DNA sequence: TGTGCCAGCAGCTTAGTGGCTAGCGGGGGGTCCTACGAGCAGTACGTC.

The rearrangement joins TRBV12-3 or TRBV12-4 to TRBJ2-7; no clear D. V was cut by 5 bases and J by 5 bases, with 10 bases left in between. The CDR3 covers 12 residues. The CDR3 region is CASSVRSHEQYF. CDR3 DNA sequence: TGTGCCAGCAGTGTCCGGAGCCACGAGCAGTACTTC.

V and J are TRBV5-5 and TRBJ1-2, with D unclear. The length of the CDR3 is 12 residues. V shed 1 base and J shed 7 bases, with 8 bases lying between them. Germline CDR1 SGHKS, CDR2 YYEKEE (reference sequence). The CDR3 sequence is CASSLWMGGYTF. DNA for the CDR3: TGTGCCAGCAGCTTGTGGATGGGTGGCTACACCTTC.

The sample holds a few counts of this clonotype. The rearrangement joins TRBV7-2 to TRBJ2-3; 9 bases line up with TRBD2. The CDR3 is made up of 16 amino acids. With 5 bases clipped from V and 2 bases from J, the junction kept 8 bases outside the gene matches. The germline gives CDR1 SGHTA, CDR2 FQGNSA. The DNA of the CDR3 is TGTGCCAGCAGCCCAAATGCGGGGGGGGCCACAGATACGCAGTATTTT. This sequence encodes CASSPNAGGATDTQYF.

This clonotype was observed at least ten times. The V and J genes are TRBV12-3 or TRBV12-4 and TRBJ1-1; a weak D match, TRBD1 (5 bases). V was trimmed by 3 bases and J by 11 bases, leaving 13 bases between them. The CDR3 runs 12 residues. The CDR3 protein is CASSFLGREAFF. The CDR3 DNA follows: TGTGCCAGCAGTTTTTTGGGGCGCGAGGCTTTCTTT.

This clonotype was counted many times. The V gene is TRBV29-1, the J gene TRBJ2-5, with D possibly matching TRBD1 (5 bases). CDR3 length: 13 amino acids. Germline CDR1 is SQVTM and CDR2 is ANQGSEA. Trimming left V 1 base short and J 6 bases short, with 12 bases between. The CDR3 DNA reads TGCAGCGTTGAAGTTATGGGGCAGAAGACCCAGTACTTC. It codes for CSVEVMGQKTQYF.

The table lists this clonotype with a few counts. This chain connects TRBV7-2 to TRBJ2-2; D is possibly TRBD2 (5 bases). The ends were cut back, 4 bases at V and 5 bases at J, with 8 bases in the middle. This CDR3 comprises 13 residues. CDR1 and CDR2 (germline): SGHTA, FQGNSA. The CDR3 spells CASSSRTTGELFF. The DNA of the CDR3 is TGTGCCAGCAGCTCCCGGACTACCGGGGAGCTGTTTTTT.

The chain links TRBV27 to TRBJ1-5; unclear D gene. V was clipped by 0 bases and J by 3 bases, with 6 bases between them. The CDR3 runs 14 residues. Germline CDR1 is MNHEY and CDR2 is SMNVEV (reference sequence). The CDR3: CASSLSRNNQPQHF. CDR3 sequence (DNA): TGTGCCAGCAGTTTATCGCGGAACAATCAGCCCCAGCATTTT.

A few counts support this clonotype. The rearrangement joins TRBV5-1 to TRBJ1-1; a weak D match, TRBD1 (5 bases). V was cut by 0 bases and J by 8 bases, with 14 bases left in between. CDR1 SGHRS and CDR2 YFSETQ come from the germline V gene. The CDR3 spans 14 residues. The CDR3 sequence: CASSLGGVRAEAFF. The CDR3 DNA sequence: TGCGCCAGCAGCTTGGGGGGGGTTCGCGCCGAAGCTTTCTTT.